Following are 10 T cell receptor beta chains from one sample sequenced in a study of T cells after yellow fever vaccination. TCRdb independently ran MiXCR on the 5' RACE reads; one entry per CDR3 protein. Of 300,000 or so distinct CDR3 sequences listed, approximately 12% were seen once; the top ten hold approximately 0.49%. Sequenced here: CD4+ T cells sorted from PBMCs, sampled 45 days after the yellow fever booster vaccination. The receptor source for this set is a young man who received the YFV17D yellow fever vaccine.

This clonotype was seen only a few times. V gene TRBV4-2 combines with J gene TRBJ2-7, with D hard to call. V was cut by 0 bases and J by 3 bases, with 9 bases left in between. CDR3 length: 14 residues. CDR1 LGHNA and CDR2 YNFKEQ come from the germline V gene. CDR3 sequence (DNA): TGTGCCAGCAGCCAAGAGGTTGTCTACTACGAGCAGTACTTC. It specifies CASSQEVVYYEQYF.

This clonotype was detected only a few times. This chain joins TRBV12-3 or TRBV12-4 and TRBJ2-3; D ambiguous. Trimming took off 2 bases at V and 5 bases at J, with 5 bases between the two ends. This CDR3 spans 12 amino acids. CDR3 in DNA: TGTGCCAGCAGTTTAAAGCAAGATACGCAGTATTTT. Protein: CASSLKQDTQYF.

Many counts were recorded for this clonotype. The gene calls are TRBV6-5 and TRBJ2-1; D is unresolved. With 2 bases removed from V and 10 bases from J, the gap between germline ends came to 21 bases. Germline lookup yields CDR1 MNHEY and CDR2 SVGAGI. The CDR3 is 16 residues long. CDR3 amino acids: CASSYVQRGGPSEQFF. CDR3 bases: TGTGCCAGCAGTTACGTCCAGCGAGGTGGGCCAAGCGAGCAGTTCTTC.

This clonotype was counted ten times or more. The rearrangement joins TRBV5-1 to TRBJ2-7, with TRBD2 identical over 9 bases. The CDR3 extends over 15 amino acids. CDR1 is SGHRS, CDR2 YFSETQ, per germline. J lost 0 bases, V lost 6 bases, and 7 bases had no gene match. CDR3 amino acids: CASKPLAGTSYEQYF. CDR3 nucleotide sequence: TGCGCCAGCAAACCGCTAGCGGGAACCTCCTACGAGCAGTACTTC.

The chain couples TRBV20-1 to TRBJ1-5, with TRBD1 as a possible D gene (6 bases). V was cut by 0 bases and J by 7 bases, with 13 bases left in between. The CDR3 totals 14 residues. The germline CDR1 and CDR2 sequences are DFQATT and SNEGSKA (reference sequence). The CDR3 bases are TGCAGTGCTAGAGAAGGGACAACTAAGCAGCCCCAGCATTTT. It specifies CSAREGTTKQPQHF.

In regard to this clonotype: One junction end disagrees with the germline gene, perhaps due to a read error. This chain links TRBV7-7 with TRBJ2-5; no reliable D call. This CDR3 contains 13 residues. The germline gives CDR1 SSHAT, CDR2 FNYEAQ (reference sequence). The CDR3 coding sequence is TGTGCTAGCAGCTTTTCGGAGAAAGAGACCCAGTACTTC. It specifies CASSFSEKETQYF.

With regard to this clonotype: The junction departs from the called germline gene at one end, perhaps through a read error. The V call is TRBV2, the J call TRBJ1-5; D is unclear. The germline gives CDR1 SNHLY, CDR2 FYNNEI. The CDR3 runs to 14 residues. CDR3 protein: CAPRPSGSKQPQHF. The CDR3 nucleotides are TGTGCCCCCCGGCCCTCCGGCAGCAAGCAGCCCCAGCATTTT. Full variable domain (outside the CDR3, taken from reference TRBV2 and TRBJ1-5): EPEVTQTPSHQVTQMGQEVILRCVPISNHLYFYWYRQILGQKVEFLVSFYNNEISEKSEIFDDQFSVERPDGSNFTLKIRSTKLEDSAMYFCAPRPSGSKQPQHFGDGTRLSIL.

The rearrangement links TRBV5-5 to TRBJ2-2; 9 bases are a match to TRBD2. The V gene's germline CDR1 is SGHKS and CDR2 YYEKEE (reference sequence). The CDR3 runs to 15 residues. Trimming removed 4 bases from V and 4 bases from J; junction bases left unmatched: 5. In DNA, the CDR3 is TGTGCCAGCAGCCTTAGCGGGAGTGGCACCGGGGAGCTGTTTTTT. This encodes CASSLSGSGTGELFF. Complete variable domain (other parts from reference TRBV5-5 and TRBJ2-2): DAGVTQSPTHLIKTRGQQVTLRCSPISGHKSVSWYQQVLGQGPQFIFQYYEKEERGRGNFPDRFSARQFPNYSSELNVNALLLGDSALYLCASSLSGSGTGELFFGEGSRLTVL.

This clonotype was seen a few times. The chain links TRBV29-1 to TRBJ2-2; D is ambiguous. Trimming stripped 7 bases from V and 0 bases from J, with 15 bases between. Germline loops: CDR1 SQVTM, CDR2 ANQGSEA. The CDR3 covers 15 residues. The CDR3 region is CSGTLGSTNTGELFF. As DNA, the CDR3 is TGCAGCGGAACCTTAGGATCGACGAACACCGGGGAGCTGTTTTTT.

This clonotype occurred a few times. The genes are TRBV10-3 and TRBJ2-3; D not certain. V dropped 11 bases and J dropped 2 bases, with 14 bases sitting between them. This CDR3 has 13 amino acids. From germline, CDR1 is ENHRY and CDR2 SYGVKD. The CDR3 spells CAATQRITDTQYF. CDR3 nucleotide sequence: TGTGCCGCCACGCAAAGGATCACAGATACGCAGTATTTT.